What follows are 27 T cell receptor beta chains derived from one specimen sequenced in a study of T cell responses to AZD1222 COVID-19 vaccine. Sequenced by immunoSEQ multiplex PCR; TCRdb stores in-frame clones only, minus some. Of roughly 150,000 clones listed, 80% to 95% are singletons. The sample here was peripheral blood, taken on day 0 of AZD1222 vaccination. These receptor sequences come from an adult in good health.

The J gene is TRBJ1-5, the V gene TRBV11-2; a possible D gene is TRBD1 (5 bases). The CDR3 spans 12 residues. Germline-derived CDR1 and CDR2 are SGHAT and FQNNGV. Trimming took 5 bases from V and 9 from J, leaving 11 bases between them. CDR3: CASSLLGGPQHF. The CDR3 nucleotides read TGTGCCAGCAGCCTGCTGGGGGGGCCCCAGCATTTT. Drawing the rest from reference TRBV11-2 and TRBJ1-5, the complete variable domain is EAGVAQSPRYKIIEKRQSVAFWCNPISGHATLYWYQQILGQGPKLLIQFQNNGVVDDSQLPKDRFSAERLKGVDSTLKIQPAKLEDSAVYLCASSLLGGPQHFGDGTRLSIL.

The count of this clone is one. CDR3 sequence: CASSQDPGTSGYNEQFF. The CDR3 nucleotides are TGCGCCAGCAGCCAAGATCCCGGGACTAGCGGTTACAATGAGCAGTTCTTC. This chain joins TRBV4-3 and TRBJ2-1; 11 bases are shared with TRBD2. Germline CDR1 and CDR2: LGHNA and YSLEER. V was clipped by 0 bases and J by 4 bases; unmatched bases: 5. The CDR3 totals 17 residues.

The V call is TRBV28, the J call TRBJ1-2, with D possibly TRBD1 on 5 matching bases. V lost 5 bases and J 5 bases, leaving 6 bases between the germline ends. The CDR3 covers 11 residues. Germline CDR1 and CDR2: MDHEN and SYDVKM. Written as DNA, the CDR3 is TGTGCCAGCAGTCGACAGTATGGCTACACCTTC. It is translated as CASSRQYGYTF.

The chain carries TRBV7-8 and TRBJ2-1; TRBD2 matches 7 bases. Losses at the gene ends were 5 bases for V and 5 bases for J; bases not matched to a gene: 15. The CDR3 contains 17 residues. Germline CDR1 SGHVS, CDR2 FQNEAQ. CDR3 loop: CASSLPLRLAPHNEQFF. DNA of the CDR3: TGTGCCAGCAGCCTACCCCTTAGACTAGCCCCTCACAATGAGCAGTTCTTC.

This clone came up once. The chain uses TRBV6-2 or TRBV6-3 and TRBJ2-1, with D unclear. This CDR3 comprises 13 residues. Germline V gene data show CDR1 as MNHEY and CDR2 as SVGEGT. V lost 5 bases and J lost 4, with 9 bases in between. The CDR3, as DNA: TGTGCCAGCAGTCCGGTTTTATACAATGAGCAGTTCTTC. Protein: CASSPVLYNEQFF.

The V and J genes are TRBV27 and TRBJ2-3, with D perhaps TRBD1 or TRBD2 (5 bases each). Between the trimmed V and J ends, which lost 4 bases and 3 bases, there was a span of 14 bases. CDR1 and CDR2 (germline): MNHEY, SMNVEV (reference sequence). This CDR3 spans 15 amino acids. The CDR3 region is CASSSAGSRTDTQYF. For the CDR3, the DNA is TGTGCCAGCAGTTCGGCAGGGAGTAGGACAGATACGCAGTATTTT.

The CDR3 nucleotides are TGTGCCAGCAGCTTAACGTTACCCCAACGGAATGAGCAGTTCTTC. Amino acids: CASSLTLPQRNEQFF. The chain carries TRBV7-2 and TRBJ2-1; D is ambiguous. V was trimmed by 2 bases and J by 7 bases, leaving 15 bases between them. Germline V lookup: CDR1 SGHTA, CDR2 FQGNSA. CDR3 length equals 15 residues.

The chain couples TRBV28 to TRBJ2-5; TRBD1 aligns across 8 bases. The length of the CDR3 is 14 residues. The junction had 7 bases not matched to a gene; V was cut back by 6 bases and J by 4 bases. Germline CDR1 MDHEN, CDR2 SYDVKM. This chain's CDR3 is CASSPRDRSETQYF. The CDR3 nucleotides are TGTGCCAGCAGCCCCCGGGACAGGTCAGAGACCCAGTACTTC.

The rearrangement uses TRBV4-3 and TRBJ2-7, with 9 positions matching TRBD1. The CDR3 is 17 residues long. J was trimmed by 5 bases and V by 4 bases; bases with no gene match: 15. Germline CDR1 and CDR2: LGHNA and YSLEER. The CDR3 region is CASSPSWTGQGAHEQYF. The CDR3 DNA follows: TGCGCCAGCAGCCCTTCCTGGACGGGACAGGGAGCCCACGAGCAGTACTTC.

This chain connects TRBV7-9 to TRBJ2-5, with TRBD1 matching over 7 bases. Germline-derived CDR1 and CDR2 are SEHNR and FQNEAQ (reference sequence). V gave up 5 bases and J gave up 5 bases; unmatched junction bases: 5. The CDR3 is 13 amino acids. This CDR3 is CASSPDRRETQYF. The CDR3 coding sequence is TGTGCCAGCAGCCCGGACAGGAGGGAGACCCAGTACTTC.

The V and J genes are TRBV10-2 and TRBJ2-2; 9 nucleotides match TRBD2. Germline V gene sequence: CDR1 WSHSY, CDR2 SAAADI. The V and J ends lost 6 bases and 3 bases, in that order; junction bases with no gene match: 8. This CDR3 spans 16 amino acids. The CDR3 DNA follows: TGCGCCAGCAGGAAGGGGACTAGCTTTGACACCGGGGAGCTGTTTTTT. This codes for CASRKGTSFDTGELFF.

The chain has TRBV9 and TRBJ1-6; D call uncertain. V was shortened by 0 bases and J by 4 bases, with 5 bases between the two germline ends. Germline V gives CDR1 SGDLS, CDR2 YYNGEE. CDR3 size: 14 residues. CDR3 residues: CASSVALYNSPLHF. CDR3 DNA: TGTGCCAGCAGCGTAGCACTGTATAATTCACCCCTCCACTTT.

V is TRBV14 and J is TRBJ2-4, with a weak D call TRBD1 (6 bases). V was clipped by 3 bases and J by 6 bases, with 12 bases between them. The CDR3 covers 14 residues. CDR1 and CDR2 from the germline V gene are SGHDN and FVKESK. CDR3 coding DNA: TGTGCCAGCAGCCACAGGGGTTTGGCAAACATTCAGTACTTC. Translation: CASSHRGLANIQYF.

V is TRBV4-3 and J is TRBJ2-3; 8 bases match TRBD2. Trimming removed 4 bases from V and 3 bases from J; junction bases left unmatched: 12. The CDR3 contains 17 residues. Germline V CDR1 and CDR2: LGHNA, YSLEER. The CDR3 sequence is CASSLPQLAARTDTQYF. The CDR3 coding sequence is TGCGCCAGCAGCCTGCCCCAACTAGCGGCGAGAACAGATACGCAGTATTTT.

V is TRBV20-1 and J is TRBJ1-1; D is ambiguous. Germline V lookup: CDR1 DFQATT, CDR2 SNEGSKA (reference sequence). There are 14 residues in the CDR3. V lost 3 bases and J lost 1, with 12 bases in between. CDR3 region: CSASFPAGNTEAFF. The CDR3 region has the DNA TGCAGTGCTAGTTTCCCCGCCGGGAACACTGAAGCTTTCTTT.

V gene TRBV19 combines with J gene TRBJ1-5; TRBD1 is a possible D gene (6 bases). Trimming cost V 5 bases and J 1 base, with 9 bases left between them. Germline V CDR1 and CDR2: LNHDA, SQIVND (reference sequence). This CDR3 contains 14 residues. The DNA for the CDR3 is TGTGCCAGTAGTCCACAGGGCAGCAATCAGCCCCAGCATTTT. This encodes CASSPQGSNQPQHF.

DNA for the CDR3: TGCGCCAGCCTACTCGGGGACAGGGCCCGATTCACTGGGGCCAACGTCCTGACTTTC. This sequence encodes CASLLGDRARFTGANVLTF. This chain connects TRBV5-1 to TRBJ2-6, with TRBD1 matching over 9 bases. Germline trimming cut 7 bases from V and 2 bases from J; bases unmatched to any gene: 16. Germline CDR1 reads SGHRS; CDR2 reads YFSETQ. The CDR3 runs to 19 residues.

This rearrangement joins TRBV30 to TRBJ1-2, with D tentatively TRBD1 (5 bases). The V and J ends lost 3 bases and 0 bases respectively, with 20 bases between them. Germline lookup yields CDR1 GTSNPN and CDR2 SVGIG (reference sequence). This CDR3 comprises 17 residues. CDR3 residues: CAWREGQKGRANYGYTF. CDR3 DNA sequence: TGTGCCTGGAGAGAGGGGCAGAAGGGTCGGGCTAACTATGGCTACACCTTC.

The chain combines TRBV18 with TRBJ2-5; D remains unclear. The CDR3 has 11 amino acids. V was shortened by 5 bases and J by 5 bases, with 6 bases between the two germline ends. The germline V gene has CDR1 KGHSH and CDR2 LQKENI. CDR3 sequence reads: CASSIGETQYF. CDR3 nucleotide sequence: TGTGCCAGCTCAATAGGCGAGACCCAGTACTTC.

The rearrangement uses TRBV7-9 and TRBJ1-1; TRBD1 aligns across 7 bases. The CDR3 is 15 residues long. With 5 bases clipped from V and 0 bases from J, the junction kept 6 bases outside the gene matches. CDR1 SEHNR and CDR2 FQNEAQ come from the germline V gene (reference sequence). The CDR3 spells CASSTQGTMNTEAFF. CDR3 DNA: TGTGCCAGCAGCACACAGGGGACCATGAACACTGAAGCTTTCTTT.

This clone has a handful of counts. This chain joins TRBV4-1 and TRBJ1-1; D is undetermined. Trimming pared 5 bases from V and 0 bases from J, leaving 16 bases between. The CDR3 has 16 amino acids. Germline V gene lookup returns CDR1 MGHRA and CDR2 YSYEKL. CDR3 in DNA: TGCGCCAGCAGCACCTGCGGGTTTTGCATGAACACTGAAGCTTTCTTT. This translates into CASSTCGFCMNTEAFF.

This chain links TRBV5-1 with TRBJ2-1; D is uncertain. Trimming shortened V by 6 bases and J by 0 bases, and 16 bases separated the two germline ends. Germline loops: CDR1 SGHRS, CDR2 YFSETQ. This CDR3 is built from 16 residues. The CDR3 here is CASNPSERSSYNEQFF. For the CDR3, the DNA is TGCGCCAGCAACCCCAGCGAGAGGAGCTCCTACAATGAGCAGTTCTTC.

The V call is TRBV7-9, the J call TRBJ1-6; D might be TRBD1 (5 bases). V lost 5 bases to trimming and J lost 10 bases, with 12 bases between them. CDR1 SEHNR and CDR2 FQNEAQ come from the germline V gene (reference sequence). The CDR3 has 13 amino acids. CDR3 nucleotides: TGTGCCAGCAGCCCAGGTTGGGGGTCACCCCTCCACTTT. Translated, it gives CASSPGWGSPLHF.

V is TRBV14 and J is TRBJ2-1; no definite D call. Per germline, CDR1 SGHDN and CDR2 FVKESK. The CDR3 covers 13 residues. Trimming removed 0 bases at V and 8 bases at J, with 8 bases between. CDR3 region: CASSQEAVDEQFF. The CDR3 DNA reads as TGTGCCAGCAGCCAAGAAGCCGTCGATGAGCAGTTCTTC.

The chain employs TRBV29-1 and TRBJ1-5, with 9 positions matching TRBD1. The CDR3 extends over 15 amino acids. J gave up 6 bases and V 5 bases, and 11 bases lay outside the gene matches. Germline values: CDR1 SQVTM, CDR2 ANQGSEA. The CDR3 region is CSVSSSGQGVQPQHF. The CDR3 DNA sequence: TGCAGCGTTTCATCGTCGGGACAGGGCGTTCAGCCCCAGCATTTT.

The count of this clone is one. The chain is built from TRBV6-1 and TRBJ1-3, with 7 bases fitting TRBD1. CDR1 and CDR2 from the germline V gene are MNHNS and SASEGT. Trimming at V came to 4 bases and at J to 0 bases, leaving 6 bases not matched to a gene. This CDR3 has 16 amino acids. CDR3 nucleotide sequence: TGTGCCAGCAGTGGAACAGGGGCCTCCTCTGGAAACACCATATATTTT. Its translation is CASSGTGASSGNTIYF.

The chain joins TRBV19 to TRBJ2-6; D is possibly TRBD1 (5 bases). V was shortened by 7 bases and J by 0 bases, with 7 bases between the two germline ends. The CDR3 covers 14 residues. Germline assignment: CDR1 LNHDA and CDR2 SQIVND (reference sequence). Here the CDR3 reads CASKQASGANVLTF. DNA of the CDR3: TGTGCCAGTAAACAGGCCTCTGGGGCCAACGTCCTGACTTTC.